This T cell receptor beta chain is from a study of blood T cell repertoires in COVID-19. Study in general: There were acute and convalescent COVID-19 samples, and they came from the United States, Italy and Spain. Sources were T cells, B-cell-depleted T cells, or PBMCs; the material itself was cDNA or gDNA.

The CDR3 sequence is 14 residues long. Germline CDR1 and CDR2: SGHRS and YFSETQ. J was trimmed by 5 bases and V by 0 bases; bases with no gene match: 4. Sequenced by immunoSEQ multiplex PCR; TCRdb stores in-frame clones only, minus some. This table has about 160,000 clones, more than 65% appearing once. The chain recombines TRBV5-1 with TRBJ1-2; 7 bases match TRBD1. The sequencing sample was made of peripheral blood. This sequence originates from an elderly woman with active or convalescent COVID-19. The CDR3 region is CASSLGDSFYGYTF. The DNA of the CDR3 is TGCGCCAGCAGCTTGGGGGACAGCTTTTATGGCTACACCTTC.